The T cell receptor beta chain under discussion was sequenced for a study of blood T cell repertoires in COVID-19. From germline, CDR1 is MNHEY and CDR2 SMNVEV (reference sequence). The ends were cut back, 3 bases at V and 4 bases at J, with 7 bases in the middle. The CDR3 has 12 amino acids. This table comes from immunoSEQ multiplex PCR, and its TCRdb copy is limited to in-frame clones, with some not included. The data hold tens of thousands of clones, with approximately 85% observed a single time. The TCR sequence derives from a man at least 80 years old with acute or convalescent COVID-19. The sample consisted of peripheral blood. The chain combines TRBV27 with TRBJ2-7; D uncertain. The CDR3 DNA reads TGTGCCAGCAGTTTTGGCGGATACGAGCAGTACTTC. Translation: CASSFGGYEQYF.